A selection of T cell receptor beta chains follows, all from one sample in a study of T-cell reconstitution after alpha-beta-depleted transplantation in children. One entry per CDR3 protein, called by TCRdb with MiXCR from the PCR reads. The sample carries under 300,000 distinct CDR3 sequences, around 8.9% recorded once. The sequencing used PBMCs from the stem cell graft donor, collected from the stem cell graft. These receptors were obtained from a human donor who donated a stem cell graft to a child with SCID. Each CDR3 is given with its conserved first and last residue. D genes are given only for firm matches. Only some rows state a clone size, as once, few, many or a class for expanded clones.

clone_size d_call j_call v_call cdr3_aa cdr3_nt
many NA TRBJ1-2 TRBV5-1 CASTSSGGLGYGYTF TGCGCCAGCACCTCGAGTGGGGGGCTGGGCTATGGCTACACCTTC
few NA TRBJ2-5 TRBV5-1 CASSVGDQETQSF TGCGCCAGCAGCGTCGGGGATCAAGAGACCCAGTCCTTC
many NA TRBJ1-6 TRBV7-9 CASSYRGQRYNSPLHF TGTGCCAGCAGCTACCGGGGCCAGCGATATAATTCACCCCTCCACTTT
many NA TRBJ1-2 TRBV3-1 CASSRDLDYGYTF TGTGCCAGCTCCCGGGACTTGGACTATGGCTACACCTTC
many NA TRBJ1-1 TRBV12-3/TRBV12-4 CASTPRNRGANTEAFF TGTGCCAGCACGCCTAGGAATCGGGGGGCGAACACTGAAGCTTTCTTT
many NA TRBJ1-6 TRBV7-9 CASSLALGSPLHF TGTGCCAGCAGCTTAGCTCTTGGGTCACCCCTCCACTTT
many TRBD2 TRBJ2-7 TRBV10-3 CAIRLTSGGPEQYF TGTGCCATCAGGTTGACTAGCGGGGGACCGGAGCAGTACTTC
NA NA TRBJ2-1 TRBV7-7 CASSLGTAIYNEQFF TGTGCCAGCAGCTTAGGGACAGCTATTTACAATGAGCAGTTCTTC
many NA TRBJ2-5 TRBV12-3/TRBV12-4 CASSFLGAGETQYF TGTGCCAGCAGTTTTCTGGGGGCCGGGGAGACCCAGTACTTC
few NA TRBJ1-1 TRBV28 CASSLRGAGTEAFF TGTGCCAGCAGTTTGAGGGGGGCCGGCACTGAAGCTTTCTTT
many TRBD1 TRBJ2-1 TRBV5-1 CASSFGQGGIYNEQFF TGCGCCAGCAGCTTTGGACAGGGGGGGATCTACAATGAGCAGTTCTTC
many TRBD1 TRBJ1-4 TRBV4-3 CASSLNRGPGPNEKLFF TGCGCCAGCAGCCTTAACAGGGGCCCTGGACCCAATGAAAAACTGTTTTTT
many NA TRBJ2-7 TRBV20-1 CSARDLGTQQYF TGCAGTGCTAGAGATCTAGGGACGCAGCAGTACTTC
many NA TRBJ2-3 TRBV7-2 CASTNPTDTQYF TGTGCCAGCACCAACCCAACAGATACGCAGTATTTT
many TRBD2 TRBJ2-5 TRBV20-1 CSALSGEGETQYF TGCAGTGCTCTTAGCGGGGAAGGAGAGACCCAGTACTTC
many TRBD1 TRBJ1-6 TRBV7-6 CASSLVDRVKGSPLHF TGTGCCAGCAGCTTAGTGGACAGGGTAAAGGGATCACCCCTCCACTTT
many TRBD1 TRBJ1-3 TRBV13 CASSPVGTGDGNTIYF TGTGCCAGCAGCCCAGTGGGGACAGGGGATGGTAACACCATATATTTT
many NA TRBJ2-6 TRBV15 CATRDSSGANVLTF TGTGCCACCAGGGACAGCTCTGGGGCCAACGTCCTGACTTTC
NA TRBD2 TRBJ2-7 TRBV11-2 CASSPGVSGGAECEQYF TGTGCCAGCAGCCCAGGTGTTAGCGGGGGGGCAGAGTGCGAGCAGTACTTC
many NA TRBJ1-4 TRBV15 CATSRDRDEKLFF TGTGCCACCAGCAGAGACAGGGATGAAAAACTGTTTTTT
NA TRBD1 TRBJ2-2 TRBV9 CASSVGPKGAWNTGELFF TGTGCCAGCAGCGTAGGTCCTAAGGGGGCCTGGAACACCGGGGAGCTGTTTTTT
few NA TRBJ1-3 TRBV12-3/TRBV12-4 CASSLISWGNTIYF TGTGCCAGCAGTTTGATATCGTGGGGAAACACCATATATTTT
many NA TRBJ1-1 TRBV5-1 CASSYGSSGTEAFF TGCGCCAGCAGCTACGGGTCTAGTGGAACTGAAGCTTTCTTT
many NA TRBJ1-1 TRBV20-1 CSAPGGSDTEAFF TGCAGTGCTCCCGGAGGGTCGGACACTGAAGCTTTCTTT
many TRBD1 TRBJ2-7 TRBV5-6 CASSPGQGFNYEQYF TGTGCCAGCAGCCCGGGACAGGGGTTTAACTACGAGCAGTACTTC
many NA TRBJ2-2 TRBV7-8 CASSLARQGRPNTGELFF TGTGCCAGCAGCTTAGCTCGTCAGGGACGTCCGAACACCGGGGAGCTGTTTTTT
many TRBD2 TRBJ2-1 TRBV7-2 CASSLRASGGHYNEQFF TGTGCCAGCAGCTTACGGGCTAGCGGGGGGCACTACAATGAGCAGTTCTTC
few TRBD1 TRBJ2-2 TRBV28 CASRRQGRIPGELFF TGTGCCAGTCGACGACAGGGAAGGATCCCCGGGGAGCTGTTTTTT
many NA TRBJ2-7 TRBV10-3 CAIRAGQYAYEQYF TGTGCCATCAGGGCAGGACAGTACGCCTACGAGCAGTACTTC
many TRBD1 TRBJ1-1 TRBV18 CASSPVETGGNTEAFF TGTGCCAGCTCACCGGTCGAGACAGGGGGGAACACTGAAGCTTTCTTT
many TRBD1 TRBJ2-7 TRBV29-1 CSVIKDLGQTFLYEQYF TGCAGCGTAATCAAAGACTTGGGACAGACCTTCCTTTACGAGCAGTACTTC
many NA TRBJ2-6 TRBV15 CATSRDLYLDSGANVLTF TGTGCCACCAGCAGAGATTTATACCTGGACTCTGGGGCCAACGTCCTGACTTTC
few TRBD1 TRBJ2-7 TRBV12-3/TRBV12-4 CASSPPRNRGYEQYF TGTGCCAGCAGTCCTCCGCGGAACAGGGGCTACGAGCAGTACTTC